A single sample is the source of the 9 T cell receptor beta chains below, sequenced in a study of T-cell memory formation after mild COVID-19. Via MiXCR, TCRdb re-called the 5' RACE reads, giving one row per CDR3 protein. The data show about 400,000 distinct CDR3 sequences, around 22% seen once. The specimen was PBMCs or a T cell subset sorted from them (not recorded which). Receptor source: an adult woman who had mild COVID-19 (a few samples of this study predate the infection). Cell type and time point are not known.

The sample holds a few counts of this clonotype. The chain couples TRBV6-2 or TRBV6-3 to TRBJ2-1; 7 bases match TRBD1. CDR1 MNHEY and CDR2 SVGEGT come from the germline V gene. The junction had 16 bases not matched to a gene; V was cut back by 5 bases and J by 15 bases. The CDR3 runs 14 residues. CDR3 region: CASSPVIGQALSFF. The CDR3 nucleotides are TGTGCCAGCAGTCCCGTAATCGGACAGGCTCTCTCGTTCTTC.

The CDR3 is CASSLNGLPQETQYF. The CDR3, as DNA: TGTGCCAGCAGCTTAAATGGACTCCCACAAGAGACCCAGTACTTC. The chain employs TRBV7-3 and TRBJ2-5; D perhaps matches TRBD2 (5 bases). V was pared by 1 base and J by 2 bases, with 11 bases between. This CDR3 region has 15 residues. Looked up from germline, CDR1 is SGHTA and CDR2 is FQGTGA.

This clonotype was counted once. The V and J genes are TRBV7-9 and TRBJ2-1, with D maybe TRBD2 (5 bases). In germline, CDR1 is SEHNR, CDR2 FQNEAQ (reference sequence). The CDR3 spans 16 residues. Trimming pared 1 base from V and 3 bases from J, leaving 13 bases between. CDR3 region: CASSLVPSGLYNEQFF. CDR3 nucleotides: TGTGCCAGCAGCTTAGTTCCCAGCGGCCTCTACAATGAGCAGTTCTTC.

A few counts support this clonotype. The V call is TRBV3-1, the J call TRBJ2-7, with 8 nucleotides matching TRBD1. CDR1 LGHDT and CDR2 YNNKEL come from the germline V gene (reference sequence). The CDR3 totals 14 residues. The V and J ends lost 4 bases and 5 bases, in that order; junction bases with no gene match: 7. In nucleotides, the CDR3 is TGTGCCAGCAGCCCGCGCAGGGGGCAAGACGAGCAGTACTTC. This gives the protein CASSPRRGQDEQYF.

Here the CDR3 reads CASRKTSGSSYEQYF. For the CDR3, the DNA is TGTGCCAGCAGGAAAACTAGCGGTTCCTCCTACGAGCAGTACTTC. The chain couples TRBV12-3 or TRBV12-4 to TRBJ2-7, with 8 bases aligning to TRBD2. The CDR3 covers 15 residues. The V gene end was trimmed by 6 bases and the J gene end by 0 bases; junction bases not matched to a gene: 7.

The chain employs TRBV4-3 and TRBJ1-3; D ambiguous. This CDR3 is 15 amino acids long. Germline assignment: CDR1 LGHNA and CDR2 YSLEER. The V end was cut by 4 bases, the J end by 0 bases, with 10 bases between. The DNA of the CDR3 is TGCGCCAGCAGCCTTGAGGTTTCCTCTGGAAACACCATATATTTT. It codes for CASSLEVSSGNTIYF.

The chain joins TRBV14 to TRBJ2-7, with 9 bases lining up with TRBD1. CDR3 size: 15 residues. Germline V gene data show CDR1 as SGHDN and CDR2 as FVKESK. Trimming at V came to 3 bases and at J to 3 bases, leaving 6 bases not matched to a gene. CDR3: CASSHRRQGDYEQYF. The CDR3 region has the DNA TGTGCCAGCAGCCATAGAAGACAGGGGGACTACGAGCAGTACTTC.

The table lists this clonotype with a few counts. This chain joins TRBV12-3 or TRBV12-4 and TRBJ2-5; 9 bases are a match to TRBD1. The V segment lost 6 bases and the J segment 1 base; nucleotides outside the gene matches: 3. The CDR3 runs to 14 residues. The CDR3 DNA reads as TGTGCCAGCAGATGGGGACAGGGCCAAGAGACCCAGTACTTC. It yields the protein CASRWGQGQETQYF.

The chain recombines TRBV5-1 with TRBJ2-2; 14 nucleotides agree with TRBD2. The CDR3 sequence is 22 residues long. J was trimmed by 0 bases and V by 0 bases; bases with no gene match: 13. Germline CDR1 is SGHRS and CDR2 is YFSETQ. The CDR3 nucleotides are TGCGCCAGCAGCTTGGTCCACATTCCGGGACTAGCGGGGGTCTCGAACACCGGGGAGCTGTTTTTT. It specifies CASSLVHIPGLAGVSNTGELFF.